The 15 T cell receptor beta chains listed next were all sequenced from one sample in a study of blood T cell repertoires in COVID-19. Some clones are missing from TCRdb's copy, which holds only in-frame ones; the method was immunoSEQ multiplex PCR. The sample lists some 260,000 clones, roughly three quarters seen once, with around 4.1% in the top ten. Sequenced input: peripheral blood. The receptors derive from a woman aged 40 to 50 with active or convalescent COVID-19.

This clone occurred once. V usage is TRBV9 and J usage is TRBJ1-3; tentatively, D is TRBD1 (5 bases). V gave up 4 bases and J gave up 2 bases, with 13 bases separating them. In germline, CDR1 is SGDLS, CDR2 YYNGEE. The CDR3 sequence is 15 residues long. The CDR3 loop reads CASSSRARAGNTIYF. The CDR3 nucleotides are TGTGCCAGCAGCTCCAGGGCCAGGGCTGGAAACACCATATATTTT.

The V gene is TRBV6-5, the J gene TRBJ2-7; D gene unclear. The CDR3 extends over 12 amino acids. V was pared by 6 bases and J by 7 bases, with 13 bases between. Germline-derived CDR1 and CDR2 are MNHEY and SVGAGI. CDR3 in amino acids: CASRNPQDEQYF. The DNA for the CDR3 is TGTGCCAGCAGAAACCCTCAGGATGAGCAGTACTTC.

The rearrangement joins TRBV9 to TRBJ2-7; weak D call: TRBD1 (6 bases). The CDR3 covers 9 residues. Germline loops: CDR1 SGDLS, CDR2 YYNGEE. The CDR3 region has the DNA TGTGCCAGCAGCGTAGACAGGGACGTC. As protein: CASSVDRDV.

The CDR3 loop is CASSPGTVNSPLHF. Written as DNA, the CDR3 is TGCGCCAGCAGCCCCGGGACAGTCAATTCACCCCTCCACTTT. The J gene is TRBJ1-6, the V gene TRBV5-1; 7 bases fit TRBD1. CDR1 and CDR2 from the germline V gene are SGHRS and YFSETQ. The CDR3 has 14 residues. V was clipped by 4 bases and J by 7 bases; unmatched bases: 5.

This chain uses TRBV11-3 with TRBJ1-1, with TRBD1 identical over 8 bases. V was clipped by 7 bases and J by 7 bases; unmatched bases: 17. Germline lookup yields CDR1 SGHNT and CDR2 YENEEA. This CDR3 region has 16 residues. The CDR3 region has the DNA TGTGCCAGCAACCTATCAGAGGAGGACAGGGAGGGTGAAGCTTTCTTT. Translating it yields CASNLSEEDREGEAFF.

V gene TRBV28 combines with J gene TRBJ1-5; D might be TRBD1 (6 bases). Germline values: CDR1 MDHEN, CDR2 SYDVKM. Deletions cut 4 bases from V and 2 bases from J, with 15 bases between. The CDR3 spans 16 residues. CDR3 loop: CASSSHRAMGNQPQHF. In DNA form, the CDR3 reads TGTGCCAGCAGTTCCCACAGGGCGATGGGCAATCAGCCCCAGCATTTT.

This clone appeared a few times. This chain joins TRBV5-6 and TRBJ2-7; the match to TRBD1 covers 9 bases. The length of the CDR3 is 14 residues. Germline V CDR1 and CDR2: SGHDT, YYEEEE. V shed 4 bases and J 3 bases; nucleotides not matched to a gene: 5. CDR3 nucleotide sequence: TGTGCCAGCAGCGAAGACAGGGGGATCTACGAGCAGTACGTC. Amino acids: CASSEDRGIYEQYV.

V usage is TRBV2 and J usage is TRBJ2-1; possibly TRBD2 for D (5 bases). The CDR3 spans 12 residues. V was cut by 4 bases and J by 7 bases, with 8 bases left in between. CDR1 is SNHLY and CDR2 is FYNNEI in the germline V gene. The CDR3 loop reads CASSVRGNEQFF. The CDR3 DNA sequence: TGTGCCAGCAGTGTTAGAGGGAATGAGCAGTTCTTC.

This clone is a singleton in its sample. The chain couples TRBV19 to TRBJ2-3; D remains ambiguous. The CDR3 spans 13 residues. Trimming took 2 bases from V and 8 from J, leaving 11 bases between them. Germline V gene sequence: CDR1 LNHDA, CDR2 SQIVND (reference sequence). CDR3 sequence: CASSISPDFTQYF. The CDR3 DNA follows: TGTGCCAGTAGTATAAGCCCTGACTTTACGCAGTATTTT.

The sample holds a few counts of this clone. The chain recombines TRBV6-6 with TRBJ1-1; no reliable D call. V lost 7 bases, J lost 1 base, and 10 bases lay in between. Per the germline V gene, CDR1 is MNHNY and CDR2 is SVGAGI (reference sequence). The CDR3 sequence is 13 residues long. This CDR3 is CASTPRGNTEAFF. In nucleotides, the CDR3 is TGTGCCAGCACCCCTCGGGGGAACACTGAAGCTTTCTTT.

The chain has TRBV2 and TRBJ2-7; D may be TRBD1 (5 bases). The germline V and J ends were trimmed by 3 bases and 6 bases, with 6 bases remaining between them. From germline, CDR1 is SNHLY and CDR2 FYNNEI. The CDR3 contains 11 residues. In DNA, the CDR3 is TGTGCCAGCAGTGAGACAGCCGAGCAGTACGTC. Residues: CASSETAEQYV.

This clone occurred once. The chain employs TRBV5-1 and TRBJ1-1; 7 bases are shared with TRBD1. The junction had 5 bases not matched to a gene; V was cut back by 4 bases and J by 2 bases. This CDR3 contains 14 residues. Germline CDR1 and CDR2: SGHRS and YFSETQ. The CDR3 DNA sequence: TGCGCCAGCAGCGTATGGGACAGCAACACTGAAGCTTTCTTT. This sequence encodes CASSVWDSNTEAFF.

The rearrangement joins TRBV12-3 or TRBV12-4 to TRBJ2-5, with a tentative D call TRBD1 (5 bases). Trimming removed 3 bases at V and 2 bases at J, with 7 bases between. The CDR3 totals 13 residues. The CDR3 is CASSFKGQETQYF. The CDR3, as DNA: TGTGCCAGCAGTTTTAAGGGGCAAGAGACCCAGTACTTC.

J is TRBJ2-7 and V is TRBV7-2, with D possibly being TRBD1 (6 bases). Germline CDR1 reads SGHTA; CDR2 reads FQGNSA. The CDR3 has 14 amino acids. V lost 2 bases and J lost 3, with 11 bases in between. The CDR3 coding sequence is TGTGCCAGCAGCTTAAGTACAGGGCTCTACGAGCAGTACTTC. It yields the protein CASSLSTGLYEQYF.

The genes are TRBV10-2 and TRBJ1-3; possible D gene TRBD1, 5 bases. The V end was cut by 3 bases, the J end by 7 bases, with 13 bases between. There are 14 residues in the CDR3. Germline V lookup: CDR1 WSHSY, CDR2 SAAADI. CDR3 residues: CASSEQQDTNTIYF. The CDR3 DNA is TGCGCCAGCAGTGAACAACAGGATACCAACACCATATATTTT.